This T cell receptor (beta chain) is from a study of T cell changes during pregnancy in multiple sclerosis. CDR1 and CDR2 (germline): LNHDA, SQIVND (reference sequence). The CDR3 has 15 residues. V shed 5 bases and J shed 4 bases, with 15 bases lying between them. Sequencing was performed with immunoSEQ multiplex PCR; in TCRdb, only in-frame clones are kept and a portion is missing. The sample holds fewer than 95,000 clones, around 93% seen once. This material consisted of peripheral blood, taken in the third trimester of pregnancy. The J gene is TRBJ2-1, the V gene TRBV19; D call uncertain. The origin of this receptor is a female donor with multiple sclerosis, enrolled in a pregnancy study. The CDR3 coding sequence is TGTGCCAGTAGTCGACTCATGAACCAGTACAATGAGCAGTTCTTC. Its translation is CASSRLMNQYNEQFF.